A selection of T cell receptor beta chains follows, all from one sample in a study of beta chain features in type 1 diabetes. Repertoires were generated with immunoSEQ multiplex PCR, while TCRdb's copy carries only in-frame clones and drops some. The sample shows under 250,000 clones, roughly 14% of them seen only once. The sample was naive CD4+ T cells from blood. These receptors originate from a woman in her thirties or forties in good health. Both conserved end residues are part of each CDR3. The D gene is left open where the match is weak. The size entry is marked missing in some rows and otherwise reads once, few, many or a size class.

V	D	size	J	DNA	CDR3
TRBV7-2	-	many	TRBJ2-7	TGTGCCAGCAGCTCCGGGGAATCCTACGAGCAGTACTTC	CASSSGESYEQYF
TRBV9	TRBD1	-	TRBJ1-6	TGTGCCAGCAGCACTCGTCCTCGGTTGGGACAGGGGGACTTTGTAGATAATTCACCCCTCCACTTT	CASSTRPRLGQGDFVDNSPLHF
TRBV2	TRBD1	-	TRBJ2-2	TGTGCCAGCACCGGAGGGACAGGGCCCTACACCGGGGAGCTGTTTTTT	CASTGGTGPYTGELFF
TRBV2	-	few	TRBJ2-5	TGTGCCAGCAGTGAACTGGGCCTTTTTCCCGGGCGGGACGAAACCCAGTACTTC	CASSELGLFPGRDETQYF
TRBV28	-	few	TRBJ1-1	TGTGCCAGCAGTTTCTACCGATTCGACGCTCCCATGCGGTTCTTT	CASSFYRFDAPMRFF
TRBV5-1	-	few	TRBJ1-1	TGCGCCAGCAGCAAAGACCTGCTACTAAAGACTGAAGCTTTCTTT	CASSKDLLLKTEAFF
TRBV29-1	-	many	TRBJ2-5	TGCAGCGTTGCCACCTCAGGGCCGGAGACCCAGTACTTC	CSVATSGPETQYF
TRBV29-1	-	few	TRBJ2-3	TGCAGCGCTAGCCCTAGCACAGATACGCAGTATTTT	CSASPSTDTQYF
TRBV11-2	-	-	TRBJ1-2	TGTGCCAGCAGCCTCGGAGGGATCTATGGCTACACCTTC	CASSLGGIYGYTF
TRBV6-4	TRBD2	-	TRBJ2-7	TGTGCCAGCAGTGAGGGGGGGGGAGTAGGGTACGAGCAGTACTTC	CASSEGGGVGYEQYF
TRBV29-1	-	-	TRBJ1-1	TGCAGCGTTGAACACAGGCAGAACACTGAAGCTTTCTTT	CSVEHRQNTEAFF
TRBV5-1	TRBD1	few	TRBJ2-7	TGCGCCAGCAGCCCGGGACAGGGAGAATCTTACGAGCAGTACTTC	CASSPGQGESYEQYF
TRBV15	-	few	TRBJ2-1	TGTGCCACCAGTACGAGGGATAGCTCCTACAATGAGCAGTTCTTC	CATSTRDSSYNEQFF
TRBV27	-	-	TRBJ1-6	TGTGCCAGCAGTTTCTTGAATTCACCCCTCCACTTT	CASSFLNSPLHF
TRBV28	-	few	TRBJ1-2	TGTGCCAGCAGTCCCCAATGGGGCCTTAACTATGGCTACACCTTC	CASSPQWGLNYGYTF
TRBV9	-	few	TRBJ2-2	TGTGCCAGCAGCGTAGAGAGATCGGGTTACACCGGGGAGCTGTTTTTT	CASSVERSGYTGELFF
TRBV6-5	TRBD2	-	TRBJ2-7	TGTGCCAGCAGGGGTGCAAGGGGTCTAGCGGGGGAGCAGTACTTC	CASRGARGLAGEQYF
TRBV4-3	-	few	TRBJ2-7	TGCGCCAGCAGCCAACGGGGATCGGGGACACTGGGAGAGCAGTACTTC	CASSQRGSGTLGEQYF
TRBV13	-	-	TRBJ2-7	TGTGCCAGCAGCTTAGCCCGTCCAACAGAGACCTACGAGCAGTACTTC	CASSLARPTETYEQYF
TRBV4-1	TRBD2	few	TRBJ2-1	TGCGCCAGCAGCCAAATCGGGGGGGCCGCGTACAATGAGCAGTTCTTC	CASSQIGGAAYNEQFF
TRBV5-4	TRBD2	-	TRBJ2-5	TGTGCCAGCAGCGGGGGGGGACTAGCGGCTCAAGAGACCCAGTACTTC	CASSGGGLAAQETQYF
TRBV19	-	-	TRBJ1-1	TGTGCCAGTAGTATCCGGGGTGTCCCTGAAGCTTTCTTT	CASSIRGVPEAFF
TRBV7-8	-	-	TRBJ1-5	TGTGCCAGCAGCGCTAGTCCGGGACTCCCTCGGTGGCCCCAGCATTTT	CASSASPGLPRWPQHF
TRBV7-2	TRBD2	few	TRBJ2-1	TGTGCCAGCAGCTTAGCAAGCGGGGACTCCTACAATGAGCAGTTCTTC	CASSLASGDSYNEQFF
TRBV9	-	-	TRBJ2-7	TGTGCCAGCAGCGTAGGAGGACAGAGGGCTATGTACGAGCAGTACTTC	CASSVGGQRAMYEQYF
TRBV9	TRBD1	-	TRBJ2-7	TGTGCCAGCAGTGCGACAGGGGAGATTTACGAGCAGTACTTC	CASSATGEIYEQYF
TRBV5-1	TRBD1	-	TRBJ2-7	TGCGCCAGCAGCTCCGGGACAGGGGTTATGTACGAGCAGTACTTC	CASSSGTGVMYEQYF
TRBV4-3	TRBD1	few	TRBJ1-4	TGCGCCAGCAGCCAAGATATAGTAGGGGGCGTGGGTGAAAAACTGTTTTTT	CASSQDIVGGVGEKLFF
TRBV19	TRBD2	-	TRBJ2-3	TGTGCCAGTAGTAGACCGGGACTAGCGGGTCCATTGGATACGCAGTATTTT	CASSRPGLAGPLDTQYF
TRBV10-3	-	-	TRBJ1-1	TGTGCCATCAGTCAGAGGGAGATTGAAGCTTTCTTT	CAISQREIEAFF
TRBV11-2	TRBD2	few	TRBJ2-3	TGTGCCAGCAGCTTCAGCGGGGACACAGATACGCAGTATTTT	CASSFSGDTDTQYF
TRBV12-5	-	many	TRBJ2-7	TGTGCTAGTGCTTTCCCGGGAGAAGGCCCCGAGCAGTACTTC	CASAFPGEGPEQYF
TRBV6-1	-	few	TRBJ2-2	TGTGCCAGCAGTGAAAGGCAGGGGACGAACACCGGGGAGCTGTTTTTT	CASSERQGTNTGELFF
TRBV6-5	-	few	TRBJ1-6	TGTGCCAGCAGTTACGGGCGCTCTTCACCCCTCCACTTT	CASSYGRSSPLHF
TRBV5-1	TRBD1	-	TRBJ2-5	TGCGCCAGCAGCTTGGAGGACAGGGGGATAGGGGAGACCCAGTACTTC	CASSLEDRGIGETQYF
TRBV5-1	-	few	TRBJ2-3	TGCGCCAGCAGCTTGTCCCCTGGCACAGATACGCAGTATTTT	CASSLSPGTDTQYF
TRBV7-2	TRBD2	few	TRBJ2-2	TGTGCCAGCCAAAACCCGGGGGGGCCGAACACCGGGGAGCTGTTTTTT	CASQNPGGPNTGELFF
TRBV5-6	TRBD1	few	TRBJ2-2	TGTGCCAGCAGCTGGACAGGGTTGGGGACCGGGGAGCTGTTTTTT	CASSWTGLGTGELFF
TRBV14	TRBD1	few	TRBJ2-5	TGTGCCAGCAGCCAAGATAGTCTTGGGACAGGGACCGAGACCCAGTACTTC	CASSQDSLGTGTETQYF
TRBV6-5	-	few	TRBJ2-7	TGTGCCAGCAGTTACTCGATCGGGAACTACGAGCAGTACTTC	CASSYSIGNYEQYF
TRBV19	TRBD2	few	TRBJ2-3	TGTGCCAGTAGTATAGGGACGGGACTAGTCGGCACAGATACGCAGTATTTT	CASSIGTGLVGTDTQYF
TRBV18	-	few	TRBJ2-3	TGTGCCAGCTCACCACTCAGGGCTGGAGATACGCAGTATTTT	CASSPLRAGDTQYF
TRBV19	TRBD2	-	TRBJ2-3	TGTGCCAGTAGCTCTAGCGGGGCTATAGATACGCAGTATTTT	CASSSSGAIDTQYF
TRBV6-5	-	-	TRBJ2-7	TGTGCCAGCAGCCAGATGCGGGAAGGCGAGCAGTACTTC	CASSQMREGEQYF
TRBV2	TRBD2	few	TRBJ2-1	TGTGCCAGCAGTGGGCCGGGGGGTGCCAATGAGCAGTTCTTC	CASSGPGGANEQFF
TRBV11-3	-	-	TRBJ1-1	TGTGCCAGCAGCAAATCGACAGGGAACACTGAAGCTTTCTTT	CASSKSTGNTEAFF
TRBV5-1	-	-	TRBJ1-6	TGCGCCAGCAGCTCCAGGGGCAGGGGAGATTCACCCCTCCACTTT	CASSSRGRGDSPLHF
TRBV7-2	-	-	TRBJ2-7	TGTGCCAGCAGCCCCTGGAGGGGCTCGGACCAAACCCGGCAGTACTTC	CASSPWRGSDQTRQYF
TRBV7-9	-	-	TRBJ1-3	TGTGCCAGCAGCTTGGGAACCGACAGCGCCGGAAACACCATATATTTT	CASSLGTDSAGNTIYF
TRBV10-3	TRBD1	few	TRBJ1-3	TGTGCCATCAAGGCAGGGGGCACGGACACCATATATTTT	CAIKAGGTDTIYF
TRBV10-3	TRBD1	few	TRBJ2-5	TGTGCCATCAGAAGCGACAGGGGGGAGACCCAGTACTTC	CAIRSDRGETQYF